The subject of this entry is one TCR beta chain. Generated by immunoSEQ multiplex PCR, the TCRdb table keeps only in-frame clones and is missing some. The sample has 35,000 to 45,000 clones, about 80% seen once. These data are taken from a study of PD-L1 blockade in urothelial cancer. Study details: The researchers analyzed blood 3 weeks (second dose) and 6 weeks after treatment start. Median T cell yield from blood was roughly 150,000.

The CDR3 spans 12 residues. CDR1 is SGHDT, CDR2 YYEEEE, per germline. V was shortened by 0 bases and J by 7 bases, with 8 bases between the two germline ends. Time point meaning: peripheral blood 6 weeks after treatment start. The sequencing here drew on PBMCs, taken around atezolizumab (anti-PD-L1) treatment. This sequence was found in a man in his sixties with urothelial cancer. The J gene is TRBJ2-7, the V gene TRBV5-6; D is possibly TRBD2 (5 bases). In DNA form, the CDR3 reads TGTGCCAGCAGCTTGGTACGGGGAGAGCAGTACTTC. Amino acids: CASSLVRGEQYF.